This paragraph covers one T cell receptor (beta chain) sequence. The antigen is unknown. Every donor was a healthy person donating bone marrow. PCR primers comprised 60 Vbeta and 13 Jbeta primers. Assay used: immunoSEQ multiplex PCR; TCRdb lists only in-frame clones, some missing. Here the sample spans 200,000 to 250,000 clones, approximately 87% being singletons. This entry comes from a study of cytomegalovirus exposure and HLA in healthy donors. The CDR3 length is 14 residues. CDR1 is MNHEY and CDR2 is SMNVEV in the germline V gene (reference sequence). Trimming removed 6 bases from V and 4 bases from J; junction bases left unmatched: 7. Study-level results: Among immune exposure information, only CMV serostatus was available. Cytomegalovirus status was reportedly diagnosed by the classifier with high sensitivity and specificity. Several of the most significant clusters were apparently associated with common viral pathogens in a later analysis.

Sequencing input: PBMCs. V is TRBV27 and J is TRBJ2-5; 8 nucleotides line up with TRBD2. This sequence was found in a human donor in good health. CDR3 amino acids: CASRLGLASETQYF. CDR3 DNA: TGTGCCAGCAGGCTAGGACTAGCTTCAGAGACCCAGTACTTC.